The rows below give T cell receptor beta chains drawn from one sample of a study of CD8+CD57+ T cells in acquired aplastic anemia. TCRdb reanalysed the reads using MiXCR and keeps one entry per CDR3 protein. In the table there are some 160,000 distinct CDR3 sequences, around 52% of which are singletons. The sequenced material came from sorted CD4+, CD8+, or CD8+CD57+ T cells (not recorded which) from PBMCs. The receptors were gathered from a human donor with aplastic anemia. CDR3s include the opening cysteine and the closing phenylalanine or tryptophan. A D gene is named only where the DNA matches it firmly. Size is stated for part of the rows, as once, few or many counts, or as a class when the clone is expanded.

TRBD1 14 TRBJ1-5 TRBV10-3 once CAISTSDRDQPQHF TGTGCCATCAGTACCTCGGACAGGGATCAGCCCCAGCATTTT
TRBD2 15 TRBJ2-7 TRBV9 many CASSLGTSGAYEQYF TGTGCCAGCAGCCTGGGGACTAGCGGAGCCTACGAGCAGTACTTC
- 13 TRBJ1-1 TRBV6-1 - CASSEVANTEVFF TGTGCCAGCAGTGAAGTCGCGAACACTGAAGTTTTCTTT
TRBD1 15 TRBJ2-3 TRBV19 - CASGTATYNTDTQYF TGTGCCAGTGGGACAGCAACTTATAACACAGATACGCAGTATTTT
TRBD2 11 TRBJ2-1 TRBV29-1 many CSLEVAGEQFF TGCAGCCTAGAAGTAGCGGGGGAGCAGTTCTTC
- 13 TRBJ2-5 TRBV6-2/TRBV6-3 - CASSRDTKETQYF TGTGCCAGCAGCAGGGACACCAAAGAGACCCAGTACTTC
- 14 TRBJ1-5 TRBV5-5 many CASSSSEARQPQHF TGTGCCAGCAGCTCTTCGGAGGCACGTCAGCCCCAGCATTTT
- 13 TRBJ2-5 TRBV7-6 - CASSLTVGETQYF TGTGCCAGCAGCCTAACAGTGGGGGAGACCCAGTACTTC
TRBD1 17 TRBJ2-7 TRBV11-2 many CASSLGKDRGQPYEQYF TGTGCCAGCAGCTTAGGGAAAGACAGGGGCCAACCCTACGAGCAGTACTTC
TRBD2 13 TRBJ2-7 TRBV20-1 - CSARVAGSYEQYF TGCAGTGCTAGGGTAGCGGGGTCCTACGAGCAGTACTTC
- 15 TRBJ1-6 TRBV11-3 - CASSSGDSLNSPLHF TGTGCCAGCAGCTCAGGGGACTCCCTTAATTCACCCCTCCACTTT
- 14 TRBJ1-2 TRBV15 - CATSTYDSKGGYTF TGTGCCACCAGCACCTACGACTCAAAGGGTGGCTACACCTTC
- 13 TRBJ2-1 TRBV29-1 many CSVDPRAYNEQFF TGCAGCGTCGACCCTCGAGCTTACAATGAGCAGTTCTTC
- 13 TRBJ2-7 TRBV10-3 - CAIWDSSSYEQYF TGTGCCATCTGGGATTCTTCGTCCTACGAGCAGTACTTC
- 12 TRBJ2-7 TRBV6-1 many CASSGQTYEQYF TGTGCCAGCAGCGGACAGACCTACGAGCAGTACTTC
- 14 TRBJ2-1 TRBV25-1 many CASSGEGVYNEQFF TGTGCCAGCAGTGGAGAAGGGGTCTACAATGAGCAGTTCTTC
- 13 TRBJ1-2 TRBV20-1 - CSASGGGSDGYTF TGCAGTGCTAGCGGAGGGGGTTCCGATGGCTACACCTTC
- 14 TRBJ2-2 TRBV19 many CASTPAQWGGELFF TGTGCCAGTACTCCGGCCCAATGGGGCGGGGAGCTGTTTTTT
TRBD1 13 TRBJ1-2 TRBV19 many CATQGLSNYGYTF TGTGCCACACAGGGGCTCTCTAACTATGGCTACACCTTC
- 12 TRBJ2-1 TRBV11-3 many CASSLVLGEQFF TGTGCCAGCAGCTTAGTTTTGGGGGAGCAGTTCTTC
- 15 TRBJ2-7 TRBV4-3 many CASSQDLGFTYEQYF TGCGCCAGCAGCCAAGATCTGGGGTTCACCTACGAGCAGTACTTC
- 12 TRBJ1-5 TRBV9 - CASNSDNQPQHF TGTGCCAGCAACAGCGACAATCAGCCCCAGCATTTT
- 12 TRBJ1-2 TRBV20-1 - CSAGSGGYGYTF TGCAGTGCTGGCTCGGGGGGCTATGGCTACACCTTC
- 13 TRBJ1-3 TRBV29-1 - CSVEEVTGNTIYF TGCAGCGTTGAAGAGGTCACTGGAAACACCATATATTTT
TRBD1 14 TRBJ1-6 TRBV2 - CASSQDRGESPLHF TGTGCCAGCAGCCAGGACAGGGGGGAATCACCCCTCCACTTT
- 16 TRBJ1-4 TRBV25-1 - CASSETQGEASEKLFF TGTGCCAGCAGTGAAACCCAAGGGGAGGCGAGTGAAAAACTGTTTTTT
TRBD2 17 TRBJ2-1 TRBV11-2 - CASSLNPSGSSYNEQFF TGTGCCAGCAGCTTAAATCCGAGCGGGAGCTCCTACAATGAGCAGTTCTTC
- 15 TRBJ2-3 TRBV12-3/TRBV12-4 many CASSLGSSSTDTQYF TGTGCCAGCAGTTTGGGTAGCAGTAGCACAGATACGCAGTATTTT
- 13 TRBJ2-7 TRBV29-1 - CSVADDISYEQYF TGCAGCGTAGCCGACGACATCTCCTACGAGCAGTACTTC
- 14 TRBJ1-2 TRBV5-1 - CASSSSGQRWDYTF TGCGCCAGCAGCTCATCAGGACAGCGATGGGACTACACCTTC
TRBD2 12 TRBJ2-7 TRBV29-1 few CSAVTSGDEQYF TGCAGCGCCGTGACTAGCGGGGACGAGCAGTACTTC
TRBD2 13 TRBJ2-1 TRBV7-9 few CASSLWEGNEQFF TGTGCCAGCAGCTTATGGGAGGGCAATGAGCAGTTCTTC
TRBD2 14 TRBJ2-7 TRBV4-3 - CASSQSGLVDEQYF TGCGCCAGCAGCCAAAGCGGACTAGTGGACGAGCAGTACTTC
- 14 TRBJ1-2 TRBV6-1 many CASRTPDSYYGYTF TGTGCCAGCAGGACACCGGACAGCTACTATGGCTACACCTTC
- 16 TRBJ1-1 TRBV11-2 many CASSLDLGAEETEAFF TGTGCCAGCAGCTTAGATCTGGGTGCGGAGGAAACTGAAGCTTTCTTT
- 14 TRBJ1-1 TRBV15 once CATSSGTSGTEAFF TGTGCCACCAGCAGCGGGACCTCCGGGACTGAAGCTTTCTTT
- 15 TRBJ2-4 TRBV7-2 - CASSPGPYGKNIQYF TGTGCCAGCAGCCCAGGACCTTATGGCAAAAACATTCAGTACTTC